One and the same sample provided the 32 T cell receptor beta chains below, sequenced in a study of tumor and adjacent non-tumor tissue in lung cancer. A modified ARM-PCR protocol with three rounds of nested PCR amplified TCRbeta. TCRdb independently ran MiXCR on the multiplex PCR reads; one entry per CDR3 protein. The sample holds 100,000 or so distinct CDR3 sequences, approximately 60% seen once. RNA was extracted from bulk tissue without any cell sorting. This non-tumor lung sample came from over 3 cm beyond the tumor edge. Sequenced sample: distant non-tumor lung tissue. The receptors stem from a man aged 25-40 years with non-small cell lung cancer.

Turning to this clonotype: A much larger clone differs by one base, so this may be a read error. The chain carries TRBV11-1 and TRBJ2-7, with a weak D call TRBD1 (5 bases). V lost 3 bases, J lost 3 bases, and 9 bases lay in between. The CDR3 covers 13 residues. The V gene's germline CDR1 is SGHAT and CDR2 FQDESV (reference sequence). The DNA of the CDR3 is TGTGCCAGCAGCTTGAGACAGTGCTACGAGCAGTACTTC. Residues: CASSLRQCYEQYF. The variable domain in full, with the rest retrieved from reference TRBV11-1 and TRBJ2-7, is EAEVAQSPRYKITEKSQAVAFWCDPISGHATLYWYRQILGQGPELLVQFQDESVVDDSQLPKDRFSAERLKGVDSTLKIQPAELGDSAMYLCASSLRQCYEQYFGPGTRLTVT.

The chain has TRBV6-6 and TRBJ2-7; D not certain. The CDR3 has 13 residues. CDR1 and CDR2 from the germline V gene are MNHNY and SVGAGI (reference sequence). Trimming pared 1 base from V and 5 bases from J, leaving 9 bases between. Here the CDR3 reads CASSYFQENEQYF. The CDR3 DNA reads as TGTGCCAGCAGTTACTTCCAGGAGAACGAGCAGTACTTC.

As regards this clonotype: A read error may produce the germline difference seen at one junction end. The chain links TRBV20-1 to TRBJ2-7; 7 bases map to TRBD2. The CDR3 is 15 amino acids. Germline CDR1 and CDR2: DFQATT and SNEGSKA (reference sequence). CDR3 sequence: CSSRGPSGCSYEQYF. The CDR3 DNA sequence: TGCAGTTCTAGAGGGCCTAGCGGTTGCTCCTACGAGCAGTACTTC.

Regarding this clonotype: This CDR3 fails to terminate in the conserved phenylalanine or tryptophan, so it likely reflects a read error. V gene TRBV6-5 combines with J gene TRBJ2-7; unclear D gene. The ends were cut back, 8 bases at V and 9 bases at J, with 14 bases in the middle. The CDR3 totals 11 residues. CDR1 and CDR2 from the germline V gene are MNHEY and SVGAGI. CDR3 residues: CASRNALTQYY. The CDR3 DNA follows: TGTGCCAGCCGGAACGCGCTCACGCAGTACTAC.

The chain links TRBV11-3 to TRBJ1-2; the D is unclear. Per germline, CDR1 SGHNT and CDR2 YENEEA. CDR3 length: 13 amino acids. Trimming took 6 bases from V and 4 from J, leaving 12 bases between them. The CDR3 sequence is CASRDRGPYGYTF. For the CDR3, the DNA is TGTGCCAGCAGAGATCGGGGTCCCTATGGCTACACCTTC.

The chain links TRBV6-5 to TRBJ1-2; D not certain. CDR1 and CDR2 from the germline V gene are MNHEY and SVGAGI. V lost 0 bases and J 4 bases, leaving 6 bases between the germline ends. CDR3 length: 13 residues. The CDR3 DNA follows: TGTGCCAGCAGTTACTCCTGGAGCTATGGCTACACCTTC. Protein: CASSYSWSYGYTF.

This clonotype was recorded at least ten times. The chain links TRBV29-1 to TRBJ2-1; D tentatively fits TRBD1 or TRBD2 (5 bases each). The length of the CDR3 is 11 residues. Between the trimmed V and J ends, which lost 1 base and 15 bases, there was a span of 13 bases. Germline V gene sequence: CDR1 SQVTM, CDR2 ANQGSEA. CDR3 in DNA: TGCAGCGTTGAAGTCGGGGCCGTTGGGTTCTTC. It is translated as CSVEVGAVGFF.

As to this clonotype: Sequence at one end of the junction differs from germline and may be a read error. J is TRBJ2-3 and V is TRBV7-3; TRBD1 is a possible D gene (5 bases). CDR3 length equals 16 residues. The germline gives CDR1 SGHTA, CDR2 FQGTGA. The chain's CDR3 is CARSVRGRCGTDSQYF. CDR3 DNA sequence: TGTGCCAGGAGCGTTAGGGGCCGGTGTGGAACAGATTCGCAGTATTTT.

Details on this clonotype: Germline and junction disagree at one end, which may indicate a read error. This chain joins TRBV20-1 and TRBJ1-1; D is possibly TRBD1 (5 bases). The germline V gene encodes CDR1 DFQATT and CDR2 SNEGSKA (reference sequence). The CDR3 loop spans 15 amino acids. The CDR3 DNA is TGCAGTGCCCCATCCCCTGGGGCCACGAACACTGAGGCTCTCTTT. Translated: CSAPSPGATNTEALF.

CDR3 region: CSVVRDNSYEQYF. For the CDR3, the DNA is TGCAGCGTTGTGCGGGACAATTCCTACGAGCAGTACTTC. The rearrangement links TRBV29-1 to TRBJ2-7; perhaps D is TRBD1 or TRBD2 (6 bases each). V was cut by 4 bases and J by 1 base, with 11 bases left in between. This CDR3 comprises 13 residues. Germline V lookup: CDR1 SQVTM, CDR2 ANQGSEA.

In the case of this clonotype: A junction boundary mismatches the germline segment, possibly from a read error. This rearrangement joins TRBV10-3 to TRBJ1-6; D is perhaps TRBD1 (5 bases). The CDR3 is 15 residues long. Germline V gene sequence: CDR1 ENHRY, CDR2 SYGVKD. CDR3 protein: CAITPDIFYSSPLHF. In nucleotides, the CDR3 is TGTGCCATCACCCCGGACATCTTCTATAGTTCACCCCTCCACTTT.

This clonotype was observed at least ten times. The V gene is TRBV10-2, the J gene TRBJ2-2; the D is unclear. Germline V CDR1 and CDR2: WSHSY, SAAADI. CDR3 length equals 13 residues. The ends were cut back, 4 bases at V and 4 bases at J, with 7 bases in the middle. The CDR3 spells CASSARSTGELFF. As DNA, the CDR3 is TGCGCCAGCAGTGCCAGGAGCACCGGGGAGCTGTTTTTT.

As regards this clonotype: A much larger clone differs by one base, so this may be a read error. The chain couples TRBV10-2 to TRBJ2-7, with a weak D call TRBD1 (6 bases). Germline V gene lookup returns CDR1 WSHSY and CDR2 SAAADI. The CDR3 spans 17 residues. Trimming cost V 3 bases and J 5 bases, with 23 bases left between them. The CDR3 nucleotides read TGCGCCAGCAGTGACTCTCGAGGGGGATACACTTCCCACGAGCAGTACTTC. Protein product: CASSDSRGGYTSHEQYF.

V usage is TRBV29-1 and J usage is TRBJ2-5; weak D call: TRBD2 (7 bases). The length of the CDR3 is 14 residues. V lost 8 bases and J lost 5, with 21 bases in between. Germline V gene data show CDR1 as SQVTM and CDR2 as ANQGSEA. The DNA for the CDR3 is TGCAGCATATCCCTTGGGGGGGCCCATGAGACCCAGTACTTC. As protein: CSISLGGAHETQYF.

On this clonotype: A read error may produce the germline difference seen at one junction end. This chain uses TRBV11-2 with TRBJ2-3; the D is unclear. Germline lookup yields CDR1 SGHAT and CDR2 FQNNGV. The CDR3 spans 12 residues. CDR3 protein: CATSLAGDTQYF. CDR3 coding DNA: TGTGCCACCAGCTTAGCTGGAGATACGCAGTATTTT.

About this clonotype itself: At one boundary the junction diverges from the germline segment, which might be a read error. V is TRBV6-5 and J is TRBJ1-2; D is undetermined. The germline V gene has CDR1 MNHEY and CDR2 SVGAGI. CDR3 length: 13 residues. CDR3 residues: CASSYSVRVGYTF. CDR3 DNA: TGTGCCAGCAGTTACTCCGTGAGGGTAGGCTACACTTTC.

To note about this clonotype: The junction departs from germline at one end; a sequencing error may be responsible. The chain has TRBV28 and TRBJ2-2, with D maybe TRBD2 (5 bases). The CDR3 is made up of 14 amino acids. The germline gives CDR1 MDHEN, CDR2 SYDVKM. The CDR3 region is CASRVASSTGKLFF. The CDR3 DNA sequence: TGTGCCAGCAGAGTGGCTAGCAGCACCGGGAAGCTGTTTTTT.

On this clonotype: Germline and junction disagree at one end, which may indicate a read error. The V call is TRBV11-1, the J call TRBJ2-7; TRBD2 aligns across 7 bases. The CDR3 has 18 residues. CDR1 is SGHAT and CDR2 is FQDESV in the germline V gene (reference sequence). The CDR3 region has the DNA TGTGCCAGCAGCTTCTCCCCTGGACTAGTGGGGAACGCCTACGAGCAATACTTC. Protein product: CASSFSPGLVGNAYEQYF.

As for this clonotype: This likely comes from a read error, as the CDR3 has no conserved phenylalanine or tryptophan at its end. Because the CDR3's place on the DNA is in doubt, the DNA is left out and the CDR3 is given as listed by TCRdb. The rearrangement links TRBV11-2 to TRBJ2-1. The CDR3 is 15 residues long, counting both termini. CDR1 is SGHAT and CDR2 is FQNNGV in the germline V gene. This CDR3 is CASSLEAGEYNEQFS.

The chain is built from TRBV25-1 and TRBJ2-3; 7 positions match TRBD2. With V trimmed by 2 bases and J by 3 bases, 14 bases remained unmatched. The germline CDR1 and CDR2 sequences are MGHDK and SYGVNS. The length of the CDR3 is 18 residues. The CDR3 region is CASSEGERDITSTDTQYF. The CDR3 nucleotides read TGTGCCAGCAGTGAAGGCGAGCGGGATATTACTAGTACAGATACGCAGTATTTT.

The CDR3 DNA follows: TGCAGCGTTGAAGCAGATACTCGGTATTTT. Translation: CSVEADTRYF. The chain recombines TRBV29-1 with TRBJ2-3, with unresolved D. V was trimmed by 1 base and J by 14 bases, leaving 10 bases between them. The germline V gene encodes CDR1 SQVTM and CDR2 ANQGSEA. This CDR3 region has 10 residues.

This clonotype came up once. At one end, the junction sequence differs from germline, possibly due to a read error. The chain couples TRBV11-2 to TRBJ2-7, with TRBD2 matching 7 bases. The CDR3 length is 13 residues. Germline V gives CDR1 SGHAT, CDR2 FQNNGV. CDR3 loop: CASTTGGRVEQYF. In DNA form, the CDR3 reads TGTGCTAGCACCACGGGCGGGAGAGTCGAGCAGTACTTC.

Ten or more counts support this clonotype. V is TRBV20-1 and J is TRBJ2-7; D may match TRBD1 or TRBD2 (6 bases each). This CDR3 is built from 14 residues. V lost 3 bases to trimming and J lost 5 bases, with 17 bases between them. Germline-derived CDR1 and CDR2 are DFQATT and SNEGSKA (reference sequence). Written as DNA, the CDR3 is TGCAGTGCTAGTTTGACTAGTGGGGGCGACGAGCAGTACTTC. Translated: CSASLTSGGDEQYF.

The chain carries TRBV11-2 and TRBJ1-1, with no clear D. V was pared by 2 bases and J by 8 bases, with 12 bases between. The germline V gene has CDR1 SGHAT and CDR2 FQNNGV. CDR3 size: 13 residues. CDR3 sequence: CASSLLTQGEAFF. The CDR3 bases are TGTGCCAGCAGCTTATTAACCCAAGGGGAAGCTTTCTTT.

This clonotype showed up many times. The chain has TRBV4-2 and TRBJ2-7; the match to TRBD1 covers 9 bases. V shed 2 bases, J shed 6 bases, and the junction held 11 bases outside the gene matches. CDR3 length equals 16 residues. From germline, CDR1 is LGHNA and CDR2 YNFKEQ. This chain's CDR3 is CASSQSPGQGQGEQYF. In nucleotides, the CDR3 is TGTGCCAGCAGCCAATCCCCGGGACAGGGACAAGGCGAGCAGTACTTC.

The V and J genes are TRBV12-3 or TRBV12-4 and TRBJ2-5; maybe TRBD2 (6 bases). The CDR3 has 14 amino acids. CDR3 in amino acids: CTSSGGPLKETQYF. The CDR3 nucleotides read TGTACTAGCAGTGGGGGACCATTAAAAGAGACCCAGTACTTC.

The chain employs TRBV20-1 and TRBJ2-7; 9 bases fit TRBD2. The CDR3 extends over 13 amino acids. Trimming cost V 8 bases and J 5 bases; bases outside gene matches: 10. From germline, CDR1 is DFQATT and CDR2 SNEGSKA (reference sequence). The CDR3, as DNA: TGCAGTATGGGCGGGAGGGCCATGAACGAGCAGTACTTC. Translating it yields CSMGGRAMNEQYF.

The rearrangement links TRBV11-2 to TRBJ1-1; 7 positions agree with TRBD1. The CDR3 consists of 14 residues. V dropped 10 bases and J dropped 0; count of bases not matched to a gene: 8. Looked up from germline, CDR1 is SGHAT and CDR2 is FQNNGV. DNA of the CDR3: TGTGCCACTGAGGGACAGTCCCTGAACACTGAAGCTTTCTTT. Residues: CATEGQSLNTEAFF. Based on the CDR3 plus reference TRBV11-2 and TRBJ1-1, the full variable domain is EAGVAQSPRYKIIEKRQSVAFWCNPISGHATLYWYQQILGQGPKLLIQFQNNGVVDDSQLPKDRFSAERLKGVDSTLKIQPAKLEDSAVYLCATEGQSLNTEAFFGQGTRLTVV.

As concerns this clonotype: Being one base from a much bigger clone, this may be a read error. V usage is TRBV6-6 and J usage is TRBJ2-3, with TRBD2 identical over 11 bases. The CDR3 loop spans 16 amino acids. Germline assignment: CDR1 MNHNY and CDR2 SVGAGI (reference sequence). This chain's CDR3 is CASSRTGTSGTDTEYF. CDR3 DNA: TGTGCCAGCAGTCGGACCGGGACTAGCGGCACAGATACGGAGTATTTT.

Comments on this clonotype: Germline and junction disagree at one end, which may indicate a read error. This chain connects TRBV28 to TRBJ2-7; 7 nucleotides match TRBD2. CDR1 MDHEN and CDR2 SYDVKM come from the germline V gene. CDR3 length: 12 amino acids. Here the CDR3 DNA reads TGTGCCAGCGGAAGCGGGATCTACGAGCAGGACTTC. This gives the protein CASGSGIYEQDF.

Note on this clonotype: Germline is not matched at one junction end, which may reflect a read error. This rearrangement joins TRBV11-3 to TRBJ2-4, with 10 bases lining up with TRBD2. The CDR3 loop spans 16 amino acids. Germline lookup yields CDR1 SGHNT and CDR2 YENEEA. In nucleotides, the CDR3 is TGTGCCAGCAGCAGAACTAGCGGGGTGACCAAACACATTCAATACTTC. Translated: CASSRTSGVTKHIQYF.

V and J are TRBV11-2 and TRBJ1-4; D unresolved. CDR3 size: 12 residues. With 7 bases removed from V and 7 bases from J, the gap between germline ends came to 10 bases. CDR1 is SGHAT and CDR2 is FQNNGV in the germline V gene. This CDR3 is CASNLGSEKLFF. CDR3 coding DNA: TGTGCCAGCAACCTAGGCAGTGAAAAACTGTTTTTT. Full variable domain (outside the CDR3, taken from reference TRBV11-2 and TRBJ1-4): EAGVAQSPRYKIIEKRQSVAFWCNPISGHATLYWYQQILGQGPKLLIQFQNNGVVDDSQLPKDRFSAERLKGVDSTLKIQPAKLEDSAVYLCASNLGSEKLFFGSGTQLSVL.